One sample yielded the 29 T cell receptor beta chains listed below, sequenced in a study of radiotherapy plus CTLA-4 blockade in lung cancer. Some clones are missing from TCRdb's copy, which holds only in-frame ones; the method was immunoSEQ multiplex PCR. The sample records some 51,000 clones, about four fifths being singletons. The sequencing here drew on peripheral blood, taken from a patient treated with radiotherapy plus ipilimumab. These receptors all stem from a human donor with non-small cell lung cancer who had a complete response to radiotherapy plus ipilimumab.

The V and J genes are TRBV6-5 and TRBJ1-1; D is perhaps TRBD1 (6 bases). V lost 0 bases to trimming and J lost 5 bases, with 13 bases between them. The CDR3 totals 15 residues. Germline assignment: CDR1 MNHEY and CDR2 SVGAGI. The CDR3 protein is CASSYSGARGTEAFF. For the CDR3, the DNA is TGTGCCAGCAGTTACTCTGGGGCCAGGGGAACTGAAGCTTTCTTT.

The J gene is TRBJ1-2, the V gene TRBV30; D possibly corresponds to TRBD1 (6 bases). Looked up from germline, CDR1 is GTSNPN and CDR2 is SVGIG (reference sequence). V was cut by 3 bases and J by 2 bases, with 13 bases left in between. The CDR3 covers 14 residues. The CDR3 coding sequence is TGTGCCTGGAGAGCCGGGACATTCAACTATGGCTACACCTTC. Protein sequence: CAWRAGTFNYGYTF.

The genes are TRBV9 and TRBJ2-1; 8 positions match TRBD1. The CDR3 is 16 amino acids. Trimming cost V 4 bases and J 0 bases; bases outside gene matches: 6. Germline values: CDR1 SGDLS, CDR2 YYNGEE. The CDR3 sequence: CASSSRTGSSYNEQFF. As DNA, the CDR3 is TGTGCCAGCAGCTCCCGGACAGGGAGCTCCTACAATGAGCAGTTCTTC.

The chain combines TRBV19 with TRBJ2-5; D call uncertain. The V and J ends lost 3 bases and 10 bases respectively, with 9 bases between them. The germline CDR1 and CDR2 sequences are LNHDA and SQIVND (reference sequence). There are 11 residues in the CDR3. The DNA of the CDR3 is TGTGCCAGTAGTATGGGTGGAGACCAGTACTTC. As protein: CASSMGGDQYF.

The chain recombines TRBV30 with TRBJ1-1; 7 bases fit TRBD1. Germline CDR1 is GTSNPN and CDR2 is SVGIG (reference sequence). This CDR3 has 14 residues. J gave up 5 bases and V 7 bases, and 13 bases lay outside the gene matches. The CDR3 bases are TGTGCCTACAATAGCTTGACAGGGAGGACTGAAGCTTTCTTT. Protein: CAYNSLTGRTEAFF.

The CDR3 spells CASSLVVPSEQYF. The CDR3 bases are TGTGCCAGCAGCTTAGTGGTCCCTAGCGAGCAGTACTTC. The V call is TRBV7-2, the J call TRBJ2-5; the D is unclear. TRBJ2-7 matches the DNA end more closely, so the J call is doubtful. This CDR3 is 13 amino acids long. Per germline, CDR1 SGHTA and CDR2 FQGNSA.

The chain is built from TRBV7-2 and TRBJ2-1; TRBD2 aligns across 12 bases. There are 19 residues in the CDR3. Germline CDR1 is SGHTA and CDR2 is FQGNSA. Trimming removed 3 bases from V and 0 bases from J; junction bases left unmatched: 9. CDR3: CASSFRWLAGGSSYNEQFF. In DNA, the CDR3 is TGTGCCAGCAGCTTCCGGTGGCTAGCGGGGGGGAGCTCCTACAATGAGCAGTTCTTC.

The chain has TRBV5-1 and TRBJ2-2, with no clear D. V gave up 1 base and J gave up 2 bases, with 9 bases separating them. CDR3 length equals 15 residues. CDR1 is SGHRS and CDR2 is YFSETQ in the germline V gene. The CDR3: CASSLRLANTGELFF. DNA of the CDR3: TGCGCCAGCAGCTTGAGACTGGCAAACACCGGGGAGCTGTTTTTT.

This chain links TRBV10-3 with TRBJ2-7; D possibly corresponds to TRBD1 (6 bases). The V end was cut by 4 bases, the J end by 5 bases, with 12 bases between. This CDR3 is built from 13 residues. Germline-derived CDR1 and CDR2 are ENHRY and SYGVKD. Here the CDR3 DNA reads TGTGCCATCAGTGGTCCGGGGACAAACGAGCAGTACTTC. Encoded protein: CAISGPGTNEQYF.

This CDR3 is CASSRLAGGQGEQFF. The CDR3 region has the DNA TGTGCCAGCAGCCGACTAGCGGGAGGGCAGGGTGAGCAGTTCTTC. The chain has TRBV11-2 and TRBJ2-1; 14 bases match TRBD2. The J segment lost 9 bases and the V segment lost 5 bases, leaving 6 bases of the junction unmatched. This CDR3 comprises 15 residues. The germline gives CDR1 SGHAT, CDR2 FQNNGV.

CDR3 sequence reads: CASDKEVYGYTF. The CDR3 DNA reads as TGTGCTAGTGATAAGGAGGTCTATGGCTACACCTTC. V usage is TRBV12-5 and J usage is TRBJ1-2; D gene unclear. This CDR3 is built from 12 residues. Trimming removed 7 bases from V and 4 bases from J, with 10 bases in between. The germline V gene encodes CDR1 LGHNT and CDR2 FRNRAP.

This chain connects TRBV12-5 to TRBJ2-4, with D possibly being TRBD1 (6 bases). CDR3 length: 14 amino acids. Germline loops: CDR1 LGHNT, CDR2 FRNRAP. Trimming stripped 5 bases from V and 2 bases from J, with 10 bases between. The CDR3 region has the DNA TGTGCTAGTGGTCCCAGGGGACCCAAAAACATTCAGTACTTC. It encodes CASGPRGPKNIQYF.

This clone was detected once. The chain combines TRBV4-1 with TRBJ1-2; TRBD1 aligns across 7 bases. This CDR3 spans 13 amino acids. Germline V gene lookup returns CDR1 MGHRA and CDR2 YSYEKL. J lost 4 bases, V lost 3 bases, and 2 bases had no gene match. CDR3 residues: CASSQGTVYGYTF. In DNA, the CDR3 is TGCGCCAGCAGCCAGGGGACAGTCTATGGCTACACCTTC.

The rearrangement links TRBV9 to TRBJ2-3; TRBD2 aligns across 9 bases. CDR1 and CDR2 from the germline V gene are SGDLS and YYNGEE. CDR3 length: 14 residues. V trimming: 6 bases; J trimming: 4 bases; junction bases outside the gene matches: 6. The CDR3 here is CASTLAGTPDTQYF. The CDR3 DNA is TGTGCCAGCACCCTAGCGGGAACGCCAGATACGCAGTATTTT.

As DNA, the CDR3 is TGTGCCTGGAGTGTAGCCAGGGGAGAGTCGGAGACCCAGTACTTC. Protein sequence: CAWSVARGESETQYF. The chain combines TRBV30 with TRBJ2-5; D is possibly TRBD1 (6 bases). CDR1 and CDR2 (germline): GTSNPN, SVGIG (reference sequence). This CDR3 is built from 15 residues. Trimming took off 0 bases at V and 5 bases at J, with 16 bases between the two ends. The whole variable domain, filled in from reference TRBV30 and TRBJ2-5, reads SQTIHQWPATLVQPVGSPLSLECTVEGTSNPNLYWYRQAAGRGLQLLFYSVGIGQISSEVPQNLSASRPQDRQFILSSKKLLLSDSGFYLCAWSVARGESETQYFGPGTRLLVL.

The chain uses TRBV10-3 and TRBJ1-6; D is perhaps TRBD1 (6 bases). This CDR3 has 13 residues. Between the trimmed V and J ends, which lost 11 bases and 6 bases, there was a span of 14 bases. The germline CDR1 and CDR2 sequences are ENHRY and SYGVKD. CDR3 sequence (DNA): TGTGCCGTAAATACAGGGTCTAATTCACCCCTCCACTTT. Amino acid sequence: CAVNTGSNSPLHF.

The chain uses TRBV7-9 and TRBJ1-1; D uncertain. This CDR3 comprises 14 residues. CDR1 is SEHNR, CDR2 FQNEAQ, per germline (reference sequence). V was trimmed by 2 bases and J by 0 bases, leaving 7 bases between them. Written as DNA, the CDR3 is TGTGCCAGCAGCTTACAGTCAGTGAACACTGAAGCTTTCTTT. Translation gives CASSLQSVNTEAFF.

Only a few counts were recorded for this clone. The chain uses TRBV4-1 and TRBJ2-1; TRBD2 aligns across 7 bases. The CDR3 contains 19 residues. V lost 0 bases and J lost 0; bases outside the gene matches: 11. Germline CDR1 is MGHRA and CDR2 is YSYEKL. For the CDR3, the DNA is TGCGCCAGCAGCCAAGATTTGGCTAGCGGCCCGAGCTCCTACAATGAGCAGTTCTTC. Protein: CASSQDLASGPSSYNEQFF.

This clone was picked up a small number of times. For the CDR3, the DNA is TGTGCCAGCTCGGACAGGGGGGATGAAAAACTGTTTTTT. Translating gives CASSDRGDEKLFF. The V gene is TRBV18, the J gene TRBJ1-4; 10 bases match TRBD1. CDR3 length equals 13 residues. CDR1 is KGHSH, CDR2 LQKENI, per germline. The V gene end was trimmed by 6 bases and the J gene end by 6 bases; junction bases not matched to a gene: 1.

The chain is built from TRBV2 and TRBJ2-2, with D tentatively TRBD1 (6 bases). CDR1 SNHLY and CDR2 FYNNEI come from the germline V gene. The CDR3 totals 14 residues. V lost 6 bases to trimming and J lost 3 bases, with 11 bases between them. For the CDR3, the DNA is TGTGCCAGCAGCCGCGACAGGTACACCGGGGAGCTGTTTTTT. Translated: CASSRDRYTGELFF.

Turning to this clone: Mismatch with germline at one junction end may stem from a read error. The V and J genes are TRBV9 and TRBJ2-3; 9 bases map to TRBD2. CDR3 length equals 14 residues. The germline CDR1 and CDR2 sequences are SGDLS and YYNGEE. The CDR3 DNA is TGTGCCAGCAGCGTCGGGACTAGCAAAGATACGCAGTATTTT. Protein sequence: CASSVGTSKDTQYF.

The J gene is TRBJ1-2, the V gene TRBV28; D is perhaps TRBD1 (5 bases). The CDR3 contains 13 residues. Deletions cut 5 bases from V and 3 bases from J, with 10 bases between. Looked up from germline, CDR1 is MDHEN and CDR2 is SYDVKM. DNA for the CDR3: TGTGCCAGCAGTCCGGACACCGACTATGGCTACACCTTC. Its protein product is CASSPDTDYGYTF.

The V call is TRBV4-3, the J call TRBJ2-1; 8 positions match TRBD1. The germline V gene encodes CDR1 LGHNA and CDR2 YSLEER. The CDR3 consists of 16 residues. The J segment lost 7 bases and the V segment lost 2 bases, leaving 10 bases of the junction unmatched. CDR3 nucleotides: TGCGCCAGCAGCCAACCTGGGGCAGGGGGCTCGAATGAGCAGTTCTTC. Translated, it gives CASSQPGAGGSNEQFF.

CDR3 DNA: TGTGCCAGCAGTGTCGGAGGTGGGGTCACAGATACGCAGTATTTT. Amino acids: CASSVGGGVTDTQYF. The V and J genes are TRBV6-1 and TRBJ2-3, with a weak D call TRBD2 (5 bases). Trimming pared 4 bases from V and 2 bases from J, leaving 13 bases between. The V gene's germline CDR1 is MNHNS and CDR2 SASEGT. The CDR3 has 15 residues.

The V call is TRBV5-1, the J call TRBJ2-5; 11 bases agree with TRBD1. The CDR3 extends over 16 amino acids. The ends lost 7 bases at V and 5 bases at J; junction bases unmatched: 13. In germline, CDR1 is SGHRS, CDR2 YFSETQ. CDR3 residues: CASGGGTGGSRETQYF. In DNA, the CDR3 is TGCGCCAGCGGAGGCGGGACAGGGGGTTCGCGGGAGACCCAGTACTTC.

The V gene is TRBV18, the J gene TRBJ1-2; 9 bases line up with TRBD1. The CDR3 is 18 residues long. Germline loops: CDR1 KGHSH, CDR2 LQKENI. The V and J ends lost 1 base and 2 bases, in that order; junction bases with no gene match: 11. CDR3 sequence reads: CASSPLGQGTGTNYGYTF. DNA for the CDR3: TGTGCCAGCTCACCACTGGGACAGGGCACCGGAACCAACTATGGCTACACCTTC.

This clone was recorded only once. The rearrangement joins TRBV5-1 to TRBJ2-1; 10 bases line up with TRBD2. CDR3 length equals 18 residues. The junction had 7 bases not matched to a gene; V was cut back by 1 base and J by 0 bases. Germline loops: CDR1 SGHRS, CDR2 YFSETQ. The CDR3 is CASSLTSGTASSYNEQFF. The CDR3 nucleotides are TGCGCCAGCAGCTTGACTAGCGGGACAGCCTCCTCCTACAATGAGCAGTTCTTC.

V is TRBV29-1 and J is TRBJ1-5; D possibly corresponds to TRBD1 (6 bases). This CDR3 contains 12 residues. Trimming left V 5 bases short and J 4 bases short, with 9 bases between. CDR1 SQVTM and CDR2 ANQGSEA come from the germline V gene. Here the CDR3 reads CSVRTGNQPQHF. CDR3 nucleotide sequence: TGCAGCGTTAGAACAGGGAATCAGCCCCAGCATTTT.

This clone was counted once. The chain carries TRBV6-1 and TRBJ2-5; 9 nucleotides match TRBD2. The CDR3 spans 15 residues. Germline values: CDR1 MNHNS, CDR2 SASEGT. V was pared by 2 bases and J by 2 bases, with 3 bases of the junction left unmatched. For the CDR3, the DNA is TGTGCCAGCAGTGAAAGAGCGGGGGGTCAAGAGACCCAGTACTTC. The encoded protein is CASSERAGGQETQYF.